This T cell receptor (beta chain) is from a study of blood T cell repertoires in COVID-19. Method: immunoSEQ multiplex PCR; TCRdb's copy keeps in-frame clones and lacks some. The sample lists about 210,000 clones, approximately 90% seen once, with 0.95% to 1.5% in the top ten. This CDR3 has 15 residues. The germline V gene has CDR1 MNHEY and CDR2 SVGAGI. V shed 5 bases, J shed 7 bases, and the junction held 6 bases outside the gene matches. Sequenced material: peripheral blood. The chain uses TRBV6-5 and TRBJ2-1, with 12 bases fitting TRBD2. This TCR derives from a man aged 30 to 39 with acute or convalescent COVID-19. CDR3 in amino acids: CASSILAGGVNEQFF. The CDR3 nucleotides are TGTGCCAGCAGTATACTAGCGGGGGGAGTAAATGAGCAGTTCTTC.